The 10 T cell receptor beta chains presented below share a single source sample, sequenced in a study of beta chain features in type 1 diabetes (dated by TCRdb to about 2018). Library prep was done by the immunoSEQ multiplex PCR assay. All of the isolated RNA was reverse transcribed with the High Capacity cDNA Reverse Transcription Kit, so expressed TCRB transcripts were sequenced. TCRdb retrieved this table from immuneACCESS and kept in-frame rearrangements only. Not all clones are present; in checked studies, unresolved V genes account for under half, and no reason is known for the remainder. Within this sample are tens of thousands of clones, with 50% to 55% of them counted one time only. Of the sample, roughly 2.5% falls within the top ten clones. The paper's findings and limits, for the study overall: In all four CD4+ subsets, TCRB CDR3 length was moderately but significantly shorter in type 1 diabetes patients.

These receptors are not linked to any known antigen. The material sequenced was Tregs from blood. The cell subset or site tag for this specimen amounts to: regulatory CD4+ T cells. All receptors come from a woman between 40 and 50 years old with type 1 diabetes.

J is TRBJ1-2 and V is TRBV7-2, with D perhaps matching TRBD1 (5 bases). The V gene's germline CDR1 is SGHTA and CDR2 FQGNSA. V was cut by 2 bases and J by 6 bases, with 7 bases left in between. This CDR3 is 12 amino acids long. The CDR3 bases are TGTGCCAGCAGCTTACGGGGGGATGGCTACACCTTC. This codes for CASSLRGDGYTF.

The rearrangement uses TRBV2 and TRBJ1-5; tentative D call: TRBD1 (5 bases). The CDR3 sequence is 13 residues long. V was cut by 6 bases and J by 7 bases, with 13 bases left in between. Germline V gene lookup returns CDR1 SNHLY and CDR2 FYNNEI. The CDR3 protein is CASRPLGPQPQHF. CDR3 nucleotides: TGTGCCAGCAGGCCGCTGGGGCCCCAGCCCCAGCATTTT. Full variable domain (missing parts from reference TRBV2 and TRBJ1-5): EPEVTQTPSHQVTQMGQEVILRCVPISNHLYFYWYRQILGQKVEFLVSFYNNEISEKSEIFDDQFSVERPDGSNFTLKIRSTKLEDSAMYFCASRPLGPQPQHFGDGTRLSIL.

In this sample, this clone turned up once. The chain carries TRBV10-3 and TRBJ1-1, with D unclear. This CDR3 region has 12 residues. Trimming pared 6 bases from V and 0 bases from J, leaving 5 bases between. Germline V gene sequence: CDR1 ENHRY, CDR2 SYGVKD. The CDR3 DNA reads TGTGCCATCAGCCAGGTGAACACTGAAGCTTTCTTT. Its protein product is CAISQVNTEAFF.

Only a few counts were recorded for this clone. V gene TRBV6-5 combines with J gene TRBJ1-5; D gene unclear. Germline V gives CDR1 MNHEY, CDR2 SVGAGI. The CDR3 extends over 15 amino acids. V was shortened by 0 bases and J by 0 bases, with 6 bases between the two germline ends. The CDR3 DNA sequence: TGTGCCAGCAGTTACTCAGGAGTTAGCAATCAGCCCCAGCATTTT. This encodes CASSYSGVSNQPQHF.

This chain uses TRBV28 with TRBJ2-2; D is perhaps TRBD2 (5 bases). This CDR3 region has 15 residues. CDR1 is MDHEN, CDR2 SYDVKM, per germline. Trimming shortened V by 5 bases and J by 5 bases, and 15 bases separated the two germline ends. This CDR3 is CASSVGGGGTGELFF. The CDR3, as DNA: TGTGCCAGCAGTGTGGGTGGAGGTGGGACCGGGGAGCTGTTTTTT. Complete variable domain (other parts from reference TRBV28 and TRBJ2-2): DVKVTQSSRYLVKRTGEKVFLECVQDMDHENMFWYRQDPGLGLRLIYFSYDVKMKEKGDIPEGYSVSREKKERFSLILESASTNQTSMYLCASSVGGGGTGELFFGEGSRLTVL.

As concerns this clone: A single base is all that separates this from a far larger clone, so a read error is likely. V gene TRBV7-6 combines with J gene TRBJ2-7; 9 bases are shared with TRBD1. The CDR3 sequence is 15 residues long. The germline V gene encodes CDR1 SGHVS and CDR2 FNYEAQ. Germline trimming cut 5 bases from V and 2 bases from J; bases unmatched to any gene: 7. CDR3 DNA sequence: TGTGCCAGCAGCCCGACGGGACAGGGACCCTACGAGCAGTACTTC. Translation gives CASSPTGQGPYEQYF.

This rearrangement joins TRBV19 to TRBJ1-1; D is ambiguous. This CDR3 comprises 14 residues. Trimming pared 1 base from V and 4 bases from J, leaving 10 bases between. From germline, CDR1 is LNHDA and CDR2 SQIVND (reference sequence). Here the CDR3 DNA reads TGTGCCAGTAGTATAGCTCCAGGCCGCACTGAAGCTTTCTTT. Translating it yields CASSIAPGRTEAFF.

V is TRBV28 and J is TRBJ1-2; TRBD1 matches at 8 bases. Unmatched junction bases numbered 7, after V lost 5 bases and J lost 8 bases. CDR1 and CDR2 (germline): MDHEN, SYDVKM. This CDR3 has 13 amino acids. The CDR3 bases are TGTGCCAGCAGTCCACCGACAGGGGAAGGCTACACCTTC. As protein: CASSPPTGEGYTF.

The chain couples TRBV6-5 to TRBJ2-1; 11 positions match TRBD2. Trimming removed 7 bases from V and 10 bases from J; junction bases left unmatched: 6. CDR1 is MNHEY and CDR2 is SVGAGI in the germline V gene. This CDR3 region has 13 residues. The CDR3 here is CASNLAGGREQFF. The CDR3 DNA sequence: TGTGCCAGCAATCTAGCGGGAGGAAGGGAGCAGTTCTTC.

The chain employs TRBV7-2 and TRBJ1-1; maybe TRBD1 (6 bases). This CDR3 is built from 14 residues. Germline V gene data show CDR1 as SGHTA and CDR2 as FQGNSA. V was clipped by 5 bases and J by 0 bases, with 10 bases between them. CDR3 loop: CASSRSGVNTEAFF. CDR3 DNA: TGTGCCAGCAGCCGTTCAGGGGTGAACACTGAAGCTTTCTTT.